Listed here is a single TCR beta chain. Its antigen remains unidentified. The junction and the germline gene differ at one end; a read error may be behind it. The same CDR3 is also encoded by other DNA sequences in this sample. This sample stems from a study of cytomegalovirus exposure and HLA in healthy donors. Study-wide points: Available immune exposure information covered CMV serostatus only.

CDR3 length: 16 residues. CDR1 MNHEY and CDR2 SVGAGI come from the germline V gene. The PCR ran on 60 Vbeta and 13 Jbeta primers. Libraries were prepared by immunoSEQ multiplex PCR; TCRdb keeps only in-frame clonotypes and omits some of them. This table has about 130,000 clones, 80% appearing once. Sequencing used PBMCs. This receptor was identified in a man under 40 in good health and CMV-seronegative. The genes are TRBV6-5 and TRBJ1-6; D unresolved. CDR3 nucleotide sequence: TGTGCCAGCAGTTCTCAGGTGGTTGAGTATAATTCCCCCCTCCACTTT. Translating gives CASSSQVVEYNSPLHF.